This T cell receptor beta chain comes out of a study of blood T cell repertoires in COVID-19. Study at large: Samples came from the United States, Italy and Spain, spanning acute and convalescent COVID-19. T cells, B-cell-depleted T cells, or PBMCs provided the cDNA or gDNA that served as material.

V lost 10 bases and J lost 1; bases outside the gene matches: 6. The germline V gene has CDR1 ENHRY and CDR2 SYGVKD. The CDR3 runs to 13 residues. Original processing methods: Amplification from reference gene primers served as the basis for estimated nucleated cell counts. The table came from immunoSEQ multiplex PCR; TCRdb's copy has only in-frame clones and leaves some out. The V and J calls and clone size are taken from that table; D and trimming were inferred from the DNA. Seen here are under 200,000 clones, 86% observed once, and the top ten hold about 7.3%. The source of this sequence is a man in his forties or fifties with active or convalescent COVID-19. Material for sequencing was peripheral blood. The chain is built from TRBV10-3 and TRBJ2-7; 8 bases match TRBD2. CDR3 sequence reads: CATDPGGSYEQYF. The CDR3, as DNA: TGTGCCACCGACCCGGGGGGGTCCTACGAGCAGTACTTC.